This T cell receptor (beta chain) originates from a study of blood T cell repertoires in COVID-19. Profiling relied on immunoSEQ multiplex PCR, and the TCRdb table lists in-frame clones only, not all of them. The sample contains about 93,000 clones, almost 80% of which appear only once. This CDR3 is built from 14 residues. Per the germline V gene, CDR1 is MDHEN and CDR2 is SYDVKM. V trimming: 5 bases; J trimming: 3 bases; junction bases outside the gene matches: 3. The chain uses TRBV28 and TRBJ2-7; 11 bases are shared with TRBD2. Sequenced sample: peripheral blood. This TCR was sampled from a human donor in a cohort sampled during active COVID-19. Here the CDR3 DNA reads TGTGCCAGCAGTCTGACTAGCGGGATCTACGAGCAGTACTTC. Amino acid sequence: CASSLTSGIYEQYF.